The subject of this entry is one T cell receptor (beta chain). The antigen is undetermined. The sample comes from a study of a mutant IDH1 vaccine in newly diagnosed glioma. As for the study in general: The treated population exhibited a male proportion of about 60%, a female proportion of 37.5%, and a mean age of around 40 years. Earlier therapy was either radiotherapy, temozolomide, or both, and most got both. V12 occurred at week 35 and V13 at week 47. Findings and limits, study-wide: A vaccine-induced immune response developed in roughly 93% of the patients.

The method was immunoSEQ multiplex PCR; TCRdb's version includes in-frame clones alone and lacks a portion of them. The repertoire holds around 30,000 clones, more than 75% seen once, with around 12% in the top ten. From germline, CDR1 is SGHRS and CDR2 YFSETQ. The CDR3 totals 13 residues. V was trimmed by 0 bases and J by 5 bases, leaving 8 bases between them. The sample's time point: week 47, end of study. Each vaccine dose was 300 ug of mutant IDH1 20-mer peptide, with topical imiquimod. Source: PBMCs, taken from a glioma patient whose treatment included an IDH1 peptide vaccine. This sequence was found in a woman aged 25 to 39 with glioma. The chain combines TRBV5-1 with TRBJ2-5; D perhaps matches TRBD2 (6 bases). The CDR3 loop is CASSLEGRETQYF. The CDR3 DNA follows: TGCGCCAGCAGCTTGGAGGGGAGGGAGACCCAGTACTTC.